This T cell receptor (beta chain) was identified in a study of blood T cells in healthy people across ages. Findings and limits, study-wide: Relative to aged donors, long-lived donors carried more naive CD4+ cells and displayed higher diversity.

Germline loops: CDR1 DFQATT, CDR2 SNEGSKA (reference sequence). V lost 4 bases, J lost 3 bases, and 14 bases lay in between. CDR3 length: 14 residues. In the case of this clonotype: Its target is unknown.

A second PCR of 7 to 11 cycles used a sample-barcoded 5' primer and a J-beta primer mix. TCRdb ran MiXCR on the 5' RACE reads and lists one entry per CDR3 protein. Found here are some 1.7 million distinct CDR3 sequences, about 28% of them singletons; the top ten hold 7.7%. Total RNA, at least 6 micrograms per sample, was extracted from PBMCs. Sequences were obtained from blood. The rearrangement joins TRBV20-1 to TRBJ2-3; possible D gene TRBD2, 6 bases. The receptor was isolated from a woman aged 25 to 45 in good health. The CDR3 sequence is CSAIPRTNTDTQYF. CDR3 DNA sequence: TGCAGTGCTATCCCCAGGACTAATACAGATACGCAGTATTTT.